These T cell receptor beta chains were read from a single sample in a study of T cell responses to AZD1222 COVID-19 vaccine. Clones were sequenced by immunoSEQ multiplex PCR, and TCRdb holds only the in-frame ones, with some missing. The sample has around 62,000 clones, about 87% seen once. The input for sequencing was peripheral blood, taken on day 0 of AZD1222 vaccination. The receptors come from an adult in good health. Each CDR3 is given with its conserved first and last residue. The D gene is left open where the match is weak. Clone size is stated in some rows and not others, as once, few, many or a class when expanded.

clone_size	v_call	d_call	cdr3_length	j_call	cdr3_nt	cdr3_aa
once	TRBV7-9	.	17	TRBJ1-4	TGTGCCAGCAGCTCAGGACGGTTATCCGCAACTAATGAAAAACTGTTTTTT	CASSSGRLSATNEKLFF
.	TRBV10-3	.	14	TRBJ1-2	TGTGCCATCAGTGAGGCGGCCTTTAACTATGGCTACACCTTC	CAISEAAFNYGYTF
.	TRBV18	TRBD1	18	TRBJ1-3	TGTGCCAGCTCACCCCTTGGGACAGGGTTCCTCTCTGGAAACACCATATATTTT	CASSPLGTGFLSGNTIYF
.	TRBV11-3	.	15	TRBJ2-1	TGTGCCAGCAGCTTAGGGGCAGGGCTGTACAATGAGCAGTTCTTC	CASSLGAGLYNEQFF
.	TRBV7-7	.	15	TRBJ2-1	TGTGCCAGCAGCGCTACTAGCAACTCCTACAATGAGCAGTTCTTC	CASSATSNSYNEQFF
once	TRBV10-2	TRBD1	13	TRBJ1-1	TGCGCCAGCAGTGAGGCAGGGGGCTTTGGAGCTTTCTTT	CASSEAGGFGAFF
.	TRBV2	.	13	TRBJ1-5	TGTGCCAGCAGGTTCTCCAAAGATCAGCCCCAGCATTTT	CASRFSKDQPQHF
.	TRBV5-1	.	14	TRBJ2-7	TGCGCCAGCAGCTTGGAAGGACCGTCCTACGAGCAGTACTTC	CASSLEGPSYEQYF
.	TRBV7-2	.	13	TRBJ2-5	TGTGCCAGCAGCTTGGGGGGAACAGAGACCCAGTACTTC	CASSLGGTETQYF
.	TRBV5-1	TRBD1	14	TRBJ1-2	TGCGCCAGCAGTCCGAGTGGACAGGAATATGGCTACACCTTC	CASSPSGQEYGYTF
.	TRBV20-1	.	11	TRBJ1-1	TGCAGTGCTAGAGCCGATTGGACCCCTTTCTTT	CSARADWTPFF
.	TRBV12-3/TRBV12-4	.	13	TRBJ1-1	TGTGCCAGCGGTACCCCGGGGGGTACTGAAGCTTTCTTT	CASGTPGGTEAFF
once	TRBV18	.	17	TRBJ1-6	TGTGCCAGCTCACCACCGGGGAGCTTAAAGGGTAATTCACCCCTCCACTTT	CASSPPGSLKGNSPLHF
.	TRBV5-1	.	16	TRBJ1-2	TGCGCCAGCAGCTTGGTCCCGCTGGGTGGGCAAGTAGGCTACACCTTC	CASSLVPLGGQVGYTF
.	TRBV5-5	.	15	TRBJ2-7	TGTGCCAGCAGTTTTGCGCCAGGTCCTTCCTACGAGCAGTACTTC	CASSFAPGPSYEQYF
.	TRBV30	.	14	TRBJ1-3	TGTGCCTGGAGGGTCAGAAACTCTGGAAACACCATATATTTT	CAWRVRNSGNTIYF
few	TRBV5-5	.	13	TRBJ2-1	TGTGCCAGCAGCAAGGAGAGACGCAATGAGCAGTTCTTC	CASSKERRNEQFF
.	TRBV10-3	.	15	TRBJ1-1	TGTGCCATCAGTGAGGGACTGGGAATGAACACTGAAGCTTTCTTT	CAISEGLGMNTEAFF
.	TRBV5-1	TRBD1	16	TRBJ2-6	TGCGCCAGCTTCGACAGGGGGTCCTCCGGGGCCAACGTCCTGACTTTC	CASFDRGSSGANVLTF
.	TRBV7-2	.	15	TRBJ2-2	TGTGCCAGCAGCTTAGTTGTAGTGGCCACCGGGGAGCTGTTTTTT	CASSLVVVATGELFF
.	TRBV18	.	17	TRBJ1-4	TGTGCCAGCTCACCCTTTTCGGTGGCAGCAACTAATGAAAAACTGTTTTTT	CASSPFSVAATNEKLFF
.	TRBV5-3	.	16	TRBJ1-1	TGTGCCAGAAGGGCCATCTACCCGTGGGGGAACACTGAAGCTTTCTTT	CARRAIYPWGNTEAFF
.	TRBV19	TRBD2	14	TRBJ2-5	TGTGCCAGTACAGAGCGGGGGGTACAAGAGACCCAGTACTTC	CASTERGVQETQYF
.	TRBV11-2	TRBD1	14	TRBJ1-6	TGTGCCAGCAGCGGACAGGGTTTGGATTCACCCCTCCACTTT	CASSGQGLDSPLHF
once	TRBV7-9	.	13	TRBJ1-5	TGTGCCAGCAACCAGAATAGCAATCAGCCCCAGCATTTT	CASNQNSNQPQHF
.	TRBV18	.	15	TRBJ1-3	TGTGCCAGCTCACCAGGTGGCAGTTCGGTGGACACCATATATTTT	CASSPGGSSVDTIYF
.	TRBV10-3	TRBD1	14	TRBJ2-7	TGTGCCATCAGTGAAGGGACAGGGGGGGACGAGCAGTACTTC	CAISEGTGGDEQYF
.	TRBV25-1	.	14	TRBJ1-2	TGTGCCAGCAGTGATCTCCGGACAGCAAGGGGCTACACCTTC	CASSDLRTARGYTF
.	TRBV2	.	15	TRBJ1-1	TGTGCCAGCAGGTTCCAGGGTCTTAGGGACACTGAAGCTTTCTTT	CASRFQGLRDTEAFF
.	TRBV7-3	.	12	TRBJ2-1	TGTGCCAGCAGCCCCAACGGGGCGGAGCAGTTCTTC	CASSPNGAEQFF
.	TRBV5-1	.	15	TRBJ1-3	TGCGCCAGCAGCTTGGTAGGGCAGACTGGAAACACCATATATTTT	CASSLVGQTGNTIYF
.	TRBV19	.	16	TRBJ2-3	TGTGCCAGTAGTATTGAAGCGGGCACCAGCACAGATACGCAGTATTTT	CASSIEAGTSTDTQYF
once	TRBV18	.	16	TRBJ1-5	TGTGCCAGCTCGCCGCGAGGGCAGGGCGCCACCGGGGCCCAGCATTTT	CASSPRGQGATGAQHF
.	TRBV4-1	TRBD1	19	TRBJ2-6	TGCGCCAGCAGCCAAGTCTGGGTCAGGGGGATGAGTGGGGCCAACGTCCTGACTTTC	CASSQVWVRGMSGANVLTF
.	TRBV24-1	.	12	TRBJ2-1	TGTGCCACCAGCACAGGGTCTTATGAGCAGTTCTTC	CATSTGSYEQFF
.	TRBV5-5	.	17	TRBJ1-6	TGTGCCAGCAGCTTGCACATCCCGAGCTCCTATAATTCACCCCTCCACTTT	CASSLHIPSSYNSPLHF
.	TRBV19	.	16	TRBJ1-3	TGTGCCAGTAGTTTTCGGACGGGATACTCTGGAAACACCATATATTTT	CASSFRTGYSGNTIYF
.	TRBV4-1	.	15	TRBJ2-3	TGCGCCAGCAGCCAAGAACGGGGCAGCACAGATACGCAGTATTTT	CASSQERGSTDTQYF
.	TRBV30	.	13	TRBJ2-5	TGTGCCTGGAGTGTAGACCGATCGGAGACCCAGTACTTC	CAWSVDRSETQYF
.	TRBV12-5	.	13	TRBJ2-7	TGTCCCCTGCCCGAGGCAGAGACCTACGAGCAGTACTTC	CPLPEAETYEQYF
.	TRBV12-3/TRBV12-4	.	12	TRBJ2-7	TGTGCCAGCGGATCCGGACTATACGAGCAGTACTTC	CASGSGLYEQYF
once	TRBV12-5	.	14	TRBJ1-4	TGTGCTAGTGGTTTGGGAGGGCTTGATGAAAAACTGTTTTTT	CASGLGGLDEKLFF
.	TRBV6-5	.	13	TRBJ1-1	TGTGCCAGCAGTAATCAGGGATCAACTGAAGCTTTCTTT	CASSNQGSTEAFF
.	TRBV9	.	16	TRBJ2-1	TGTGCCAGCAGCGTAGGGGGGACCGCGACCTACAATGAGCAGTTCTTC	CASSVGGTATYNEQFF
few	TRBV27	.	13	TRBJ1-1	TGTGCCAGCAGTAAGGGACAATACACTGAAGCTTTCTTT	CASSKGQYTEAFF
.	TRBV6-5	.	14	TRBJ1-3	TGTGCCAGCAGTTACCTCCCCGGGGGAAACACCATATATTTT	CASSYLPGGNTIYF
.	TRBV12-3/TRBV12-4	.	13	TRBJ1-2	TGTGCCAGCAGTTTAGCAGCGAACTATGGCTACACCTTC	CASSLAANYGYTF
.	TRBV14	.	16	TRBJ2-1	TGTGCCAGCAGCTCTCGCCACGGGGTGAGGGCCAATGAGCAGTTCTTC	CASSSRHGVRANEQFF